This passage covers 3 T cell receptor beta chains from one sample sequenced in a study of T cell repertoires in aging, cancer and after chemotherapy. TRB rearrangements spanning V, D and J were amplified using mixed TRB-A/B primers. TCRdb re-called the multiplex PCR reads with MiXCR, one entry per CDR3 protein. The data show approximately 2,000 distinct CDR3 sequences, 25% to 30% seen once. The template was genomic DNA from peripheral blood, not RNA. Source material: blood. The receptors originated from a human donor with a blood cancer. The donor label of this sample is uncertain.

This clonotype counts as medium-sized (0.01 to 0.1%). The rearrangement links TRBV30 to TRBJ1-2; tentatively, D is TRBD1 (6 bases). CDR3 length equals 13 residues. Germline loops: CDR1 GTSNPN, CDR2 SVGIG (reference sequence). The V end lost 1 base, the J end lost 7 bases, and 13 bases lay between the germline ends. The CDR3 sequence: CAWSAGGDSGYTF. Here the CDR3 DNA reads TGTGCCTGGAGTGCTGGGGGCGATTCTGGCTACACCTTC. The full variable domain, its missing parts supplied by reference TRBV30 and TRBJ1-2, is SQTIHQWPATLVQPVGSPLSLECTVEGTSNPNLYWYRQAAGRGLQLLFYSVGIGQISSEVPQNLSASRPQDRQFILSSKKLLLSDSGFYLCAWSAGGDSGYTFGSGTRLTVV.

As DNA, the CDR3 is TGTGCCAGCAGCCCTGGGACTAGCGGGAGGGCGTGGGAGACCCAGTACTTC. Translating it yields CASSPGTSGRAWETQYF. The chain uses TRBV5-4 and TRBJ2-5; 16 nucleotides match TRBD2. Germline V lookup: CDR1 SGHNT, CDR2 YYREEE (reference sequence). V shed 4 bases, J shed 5 bases, and the junction held 8 bases outside the gene matches. The CDR3 has 17 residues.

The V call is TRBV20-1, the J call TRBJ1-2, with D uncertain. The CDR3 has 13 residues. V shed 3 bases and J shed 8 bases, with 16 bases lying between them. Per the germline V gene, CDR1 is DFQATT and CDR2 is SNEGSKA (reference sequence). CDR3 sequence (DNA): TGCAGTGCTAGCCCCTCCAATACTGGGGGCTACACCTTC. Amino acids: CSASPSNTGGYTF.